This T cell receptor (beta chain) is from a study of CD8+CD57+ T cells in acquired aplastic anemia. Overall study context: Sorted CD4+ and CD8+ cells gave a mean 3.2 ug DNA, range about 0.19 to 27.4 ug. There were 10 million to 14 million reads, on average, for CD4+ cells from healthy donors. The study, taken as a whole, reports: Patients and controls shared approximately 28 CD8+ CDR3 sequences.

As to this clonotype: The antigen remains unidentified.

TCR beta VDJ and CDR3 were profiled, and genomic DNA was the template. TCRdb used MiXCR to reprocess the reads, holding one entry per CDR3 protein. This table has about 220,000 distinct CDR3 sequences, 34% appearing once. Germline values: CDR1 SEHNR, CDR2 FQNEAQ (reference sequence). The ends lost 3 bases at V and 2 bases at J; junction bases unmatched: 4. This CDR3 comprises 15 residues. The sequence was obtained from a human donor in good health, serving as a control. Specimen: sorted CD4+, CD8+, or CD8+CD57+ T cells (not recorded which) from PBMCs. V and J are TRBV7-9 and TRBJ2-1, with 7 bases lining up with TRBD2. CDR3 loop: CASSFVGLTYNEQFF. The CDR3, as DNA: TGTGCCAGCAGCTTCGTGGGACTAACCTACAATGAGCAGTTCTTC.